This TCR beta chain derives from a study of T cell changes during pregnancy in multiple sclerosis. The V end was cut by 1 base, the J end by 0 bases, with 6 bases between. The CDR3 contains 13 residues. CDR1 is SQVTM and CDR2 is ANQGSEA in the germline V gene. Clones were read by immunoSEQ multiplex PCR, and TCRdb kept only the in-frame ones, dropping some. The sample lists around 75,000 clones, roughly 90% occurring once. This chain links TRBV29-1 with TRBJ1-1; TRBD1 might be the D (6 bases). Sample: peripheral blood, taken in the first trimester of pregnancy. The origin of this receptor is a female donor in good health, enrolled as a control in a pregnancy study. CDR3 sequence reads: CSVEGDMNTEAFF. CDR3 in DNA: TGCAGCGTTGAAGGGGACATGAACACTGAAGCTTTCTTT.